One and the same sample provided the 9 T cell receptor beta chains below, sequenced in a study of blood T cells in healthy people across ages. The authors ran a second PCR of roughly 6 to 11 cycles using a sample-barcoded 5' primer and a J-beta primer mix. TCRdb itself ran the 5' RACE reads through MiXCR, one entry per CDR3 protein. The sample has about a million distinct CDR3 sequences; around 49% are singletons. Material for sequencing was blood. Source of these receptors: a man aged 25 to 40 in good health.

The sample holds a few counts of this clonotype. This chain links TRBV7-2 with TRBJ2-5; 11 positions agree with TRBD2. The germline V gene encodes CDR1 SGHTA and CDR2 FQGNSA. The CDR3 runs 16 residues. V was clipped by 1 base and J by 7 bases; unmatched bases: 8. As DNA, the CDR3 is TGTGCCAGCAGCTTAGTTGGGACTAGCGGTGCGGGGACCCAGTACTTC. Amino acids: CASSLVGTSGAGTQYF. The full variable domain, in which reference TRBV7-2 and TRBJ2-5 provide the parts outside the CDR3, is GAGVSQSPSNKVTEKGKDVELRCDPISGHTALYWYRQSLGQGLEFLIYFQGNSAPDKSGLPSDRFSAERTGGSVSTLTIQRTQQEDSAVYLCASSLVGTSGAGTQYFGPGTRLLVL.

About this clonotype itself: Compared with germline, one end of the junction differs, possibly owing to a read error. The genes are TRBV4-3 and TRBJ2-1; 15 positions agree with TRBD2. This CDR3 is 17 amino acids long. CDR1 is LGHNA and CDR2 is YSLEER in the germline V gene. The CDR3 here is CASSRTSGGAKYNDQFF. The CDR3 DNA follows: TGCGCCAGCAGCCGGACTAGCGGGGGGGCTAAGTACAATGATCAGTTCTTC.

The table lists this clonotype with a few counts. This sequence joins TRBV30 and TRBJ2-1; a weak D match, TRBD2 (5 bases). V shed 1 base and J shed 11 bases, with 15 bases lying between them. This CDR3 is 13 amino acids long. Germline V gene sequence: CDR1 GTSNPN, CDR2 SVGIG (reference sequence). For the CDR3, the DNA is TGTGCCTGGAGTGAGTCACGCCGGGGTAAGCAGTTCTTC. It specifies CAWSESRRGKQFF.

V and J are TRBV28 and TRBJ1-1, with TRBD1 matching over 8 bases. The germline CDR1 and CDR2 sequences are MDHEN and SYDVKM. Trimming at V came to 5 bases and at J to 0 bases, leaving 5 bases not matched to a gene. CDR3 length: 15 amino acids. The CDR3 is CASSLRTGLNTEAFF. CDR3 in DNA: TGTGCCAGCAGTCTTCGGACAGGGTTGAACACTGAAGCTTTCTTT. The full variable domain, completed using reference TRBV28 and TRBJ1-1, is DVKVTQSSRYLVKRTGEKVFLECVQDMDHENMFWYRQDPGLGLRLIYFSYDVKMKEKGDIPEGYSVSREKKERFSLILESASTNQTSMYLCASSLRTGLNTEAFFGQGTRLTVV.

This clonotype appeared once. J is TRBJ2-5 and V is TRBV5-1; either TRBD1 or TRBD2 may fit D (6 bases each). V was clipped by 0 bases and J by 5 bases, with 20 bases between them. Per the germline V gene, CDR1 is SGHRS and CDR2 is YFSETQ. The CDR3 length is 17 residues. CDR3 amino acids: CASSLASGASSGETQYF. The CDR3 nucleotides are TGCGCCAGCAGCTTGGCATCGGGGGCGTCTTCGGGGGAGACCCAGTACTTC.

In its sample, this clonotype was seen a few times. J is TRBJ1-6 and V is TRBV7-2; perhaps TRBD1 as D (6 bases). The germline V gene has CDR1 SGHTA and CDR2 FQGNSA. V gave up 6 bases and J gave up 15 bases, with 12 bases separating them. There are 11 residues in the CDR3. CDR3 nucleotides: TGTGCCAGCAGGCAACAGGGAGTCCTCCACTTT. Residues: CASRQQGVLHF.

This clonotype was detected a few times. V usage is TRBV29-1 and J usage is TRBJ1-1; D uncertain. The CDR3 runs 13 residues. Trimming pared 4 bases from V and 1 base from J, leaving 10 bases between. Germline lookup yields CDR1 SQVTM and CDR2 ANQGSEA. CDR3 sequence: CSVAKNSNTEAFF. The CDR3 nucleotides read TGCAGCGTTGCGAAGAACTCGAACACTGAAGCTTTCTTT.

V usage is TRBV2 and J usage is TRBJ1-6; perhaps TRBD1 as D (6 bases). Between the trimmed V and J ends, which lost 7 bases and 4 bases, there was a span of 17 bases. The CDR3 runs to 16 residues. The germline V gene encodes CDR1 SNHLY and CDR2 FYNNEI. The CDR3 loop is CASNPLTGMYNSPLHF. In DNA form, the CDR3 reads TGTGCCAGCAACCCATTAACAGGGATGTATAATTCACCCCTCCACTTT.

A few counts support this clonotype. CDR3 amino acids: CATSDLRGSNEQFF. DNA of the CDR3: TGTGCCACCAGTGATTTGAGGGGGAGCAATGAGCAGTTCTTC. The chain has TRBV24-1 and TRBJ2-1; D may be TRBD1 (6 bases). Trimming removed 0 bases from V and 6 bases from J, with 8 bases in between. Per germline, CDR1 KGHDR and CDR2 SFDVKD. CDR3 size: 14 residues.